Shown below are 12 T cell receptor beta chains from a single sample sequenced in a study of cytomegalovirus exposure and HLA in healthy donors. Primers included in the PCR were 60 Vbeta and 13 Jbeta primers. Sequencing used immunoSEQ multiplex PCR; TCRdb keeps in-frame clones, though not all of them. Of 150,000 to 200,000 clones listed, around 78% were seen once; the top ten hold less than 2%. Sequenced material: PBMCs. The source of these receptors is a man aged 25 to 45 in good health and CMV-seronegative.

The chain joins TRBV5-1 to TRBJ2-1; D possibly corresponds to TRBD2 (6 bases). Trimming removed 3 bases from V and 1 base from J, with 11 bases in between. Germline V lookup: CDR1 SGHRS, CDR2 YFSETQ. CDR3 length equals 15 residues. CDR3 region: CASSSHSGSYNEQFF. In nucleotides, the CDR3 is TGCGCCAGCAGCTCCCATAGCGGTTCCTACAATGAGCAGTTCTTC.

V is TRBV9 and J is TRBJ1-5; maybe TRBD1 (5 bases). Germline lookup yields CDR1 SGDLS and CDR2 YYNGEE. The length of the CDR3 is 14 residues. Trimming took off 4 bases at V and 3 bases at J, with 11 bases between the two ends. CDR3 loop: CASSPSTDNQPQHF. Here the CDR3 DNA reads TGTGCCAGCAGCCCATCGACAGACAATCAGCCCCAGCATTTT.

A word on this clone: A junction boundary mismatches the germline segment, possibly from a read error. The CDR3 bases are TGTGTCAGCAGCTTAAATCCGACAGGGTTAGGGAACACTGAAGCTTTCTTT. Its protein product is CVSSLNPTGLGNTEAFF. This chain connects TRBV7-2 to TRBJ1-1, with TRBD1 matching over 7 bases. CDR1 is SGHTA, CDR2 FQGNSA, per germline. The CDR3 totals 17 residues.

This sequence joins TRBV6-1 and TRBJ2-7, with 7 bases that match TRBD2. CDR3 length equals 12 residues. V lost 8 bases, J lost 4 bases, and 5 bases stayed unmatched. Germline V gene sequence: CDR1 MNHNS, CDR2 SASEGT. CDR3 nucleotides: TGTGCCAGCTCTACGGGAGGTTACGAGCAGTACTTC. This encodes CASSTGGYEQYF.

This clone was observed a few times. This chain links TRBV2 with TRBJ1-6, with D possibly matching TRBD1 (5 bases). The CDR3 spans 16 residues. The germline gives CDR1 SNHLY, CDR2 FYNNEI. The V end lost 5 bases, the J end lost 7 bases, and 18 bases lay between the germline ends. CDR3 DNA: TGTGCCAGCAGTACATCCCGCGGGGGGTTAAATTCACCCCTCCACTTT. Translated, it gives CASSTSRGGLNSPLHF.

V usage is TRBV5-5 and J usage is TRBJ2-3; 14 positions match TRBD2. This CDR3 contains 16 residues. The germline V gene has CDR1 SGHKS and CDR2 YYEKEE (reference sequence). V dropped 3 bases and J dropped 2; count of bases not matched to a gene: 2. Here the CDR3 reads CASSSGLAGDTDTQYF. The CDR3 DNA reads as TGTGCCAGCAGCTCGGGACTAGCGGGGGACACAGATACGCAGTATTTT. The full variable domain, rest sourced from reference TRBV5-5 and TRBJ2-3, is DAGVTQSPTHLIKTRGQQVTLRCSPISGHKSVSWYQQVLGQGPQFIFQYYEKEERGRGNFPDRFSARQFPNYSSELNVNALLLGDSALYLCASSSGLAGDTDTQYFGPGTRLTVL.

The table lists this clone with a few counts. The V gene is TRBV7-9, the J gene TRBJ2-7; 11 bases align to TRBD2. This CDR3 comprises 16 residues. With 4 bases clipped from V and 0 bases from J, the junction kept 5 bases outside the gene matches. CDR1 SEHNR and CDR2 FQNEAQ come from the germline V gene (reference sequence). The chain's CDR3 is CASSWGLADPSYEQYF. CDR3 nucleotides: TGTGCCAGCAGCTGGGGACTAGCGGACCCCTCCTACGAGCAGTACTTC. The variable domain in full, completed from reference TRBV7-9 and TRBJ2-7, reads DTGVSQNPRHKITKRGQNVTFRCDPISEHNRLYWYRQTLGQGPEFLTYFQNEAQLEKSRLLSDRFSAERPKGSFSTLEIQRTEQGDSAMYLCASSWGLADPSYEQYFGPGTRLTVT.

The V call is TRBV4-1, the J call TRBJ2-3, with a weak D call TRBD2 (5 bases). Germline assignment: CDR1 MGHRA and CDR2 YSYEKL. There are 17 residues in the CDR3. V was cut by 3 bases and J by 3 bases, with 19 bases left in between. The CDR3 DNA reads TGCGCCAGCAGCCACGGCCGATCGGGGTTGAAAACAGATACGCAGTATTTT. Translation gives CASSHGRSGLKTDTQYF.

The J gene is TRBJ2-1, the V gene TRBV5-1; D is possibly TRBD1 (5 bases). V was trimmed by 3 bases and J by 10 bases, leaving 11 bases between them. Germline V gene sequence: CDR1 SGHRS, CDR2 YFSETQ. This CDR3 comprises 12 residues. The DNA for the CDR3 is TGCGCCAGCAGCTCGTACCCAGGGGAGCAGTTCTTC. It codes for CASSSYPGEQFF.

This clone showed up many times. The chain employs TRBV6-6 and TRBJ1-3; D not resolved. Per germline, CDR1 MNHNY and CDR2 SVGAGI (reference sequence). V gave up 4 bases and J gave up 4 bases, with 5 bases separating them. This CDR3 has 12 amino acids. The CDR3 DNA sequence: TGTGCCAGCAGTTCCGTGGGAAACACCATATATTTT. Residues: CASSSVGNTIYF.

This chain uses TRBV7-2 with TRBJ1-2, with D possibly TRBD1 on 5 matching bases. The CDR3 sequence is 16 residues long. Trimming cost V 4 bases and J 0 bases, with 15 bases left between them. The germline CDR1 and CDR2 sequences are SGHTA and FQGNSA. The CDR3 DNA reads as TGTGCCAGCAGCTCCACCCGACAGTCCACTAACTATGGCTACACCTTC. Amino acids: CASSSTRQSTNYGYTF.

The chain employs TRBV2 and TRBJ2-7; 7 bases are shared with TRBD1. This CDR3 spans 15 amino acids. Per germline, CDR1 SNHLY and CDR2 FYNNEI. V shed 3 bases, J shed 2 bases, and the junction held 7 bases outside the gene matches. The CDR3 loop is CASSETPGGTYEQYF. The CDR3 nucleotides are TGTGCCAGCAGTGAGACCCCAGGGGGAACCTACGAGCAGTACTTC.